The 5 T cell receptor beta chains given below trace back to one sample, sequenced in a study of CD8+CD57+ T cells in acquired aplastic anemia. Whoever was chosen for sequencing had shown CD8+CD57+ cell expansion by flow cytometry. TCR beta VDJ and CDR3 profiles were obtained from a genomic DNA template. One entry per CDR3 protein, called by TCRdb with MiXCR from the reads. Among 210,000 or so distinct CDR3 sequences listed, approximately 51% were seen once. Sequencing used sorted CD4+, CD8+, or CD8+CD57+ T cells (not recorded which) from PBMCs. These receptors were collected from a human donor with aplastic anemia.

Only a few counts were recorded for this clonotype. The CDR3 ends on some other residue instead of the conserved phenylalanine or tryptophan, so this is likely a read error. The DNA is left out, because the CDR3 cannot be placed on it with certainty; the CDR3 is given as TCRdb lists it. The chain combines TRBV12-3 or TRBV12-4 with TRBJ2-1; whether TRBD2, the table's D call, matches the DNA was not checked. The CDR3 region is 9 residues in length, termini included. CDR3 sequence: CASSLGASG.

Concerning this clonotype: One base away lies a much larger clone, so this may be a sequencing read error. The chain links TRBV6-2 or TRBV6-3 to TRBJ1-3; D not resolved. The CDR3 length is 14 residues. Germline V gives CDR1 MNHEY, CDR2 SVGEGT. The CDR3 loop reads CASSYGEDGDTIYF. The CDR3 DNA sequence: TGTGCCAGCAGTTACGGGGAGGATGGAGACACCATATATTTT.

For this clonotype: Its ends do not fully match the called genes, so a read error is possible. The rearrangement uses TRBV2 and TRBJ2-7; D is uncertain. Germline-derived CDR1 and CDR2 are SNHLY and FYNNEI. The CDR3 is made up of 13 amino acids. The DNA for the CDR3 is TGTGCCAGTAGTGGAGCTGGGGACTACGAGCAGTACTTC. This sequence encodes CASSGAGDYEQYF.

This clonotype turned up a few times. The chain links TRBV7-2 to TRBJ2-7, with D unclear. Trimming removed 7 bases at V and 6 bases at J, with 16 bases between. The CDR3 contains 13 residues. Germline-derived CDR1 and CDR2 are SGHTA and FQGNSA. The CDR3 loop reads CASTITFPGEQYF. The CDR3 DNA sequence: TGTGCCAGCACTATTACCTTTCCGGGCGAGCAGTACTTC.

CDR3 in DNA: TGTGCCAGCAGCCCCTCCGGGACCTCACTTGGCTACACCTTC. This translates into CASSPSGTSLGYTF. J is TRBJ1-2 and V is TRBV9, with D possibly TRBD1 on 5 matching bases. Germline CDR1 and CDR2: SGDLS and YYNGEE. V lost 4 bases to trimming and J lost 7 bases, with 17 bases between them. This CDR3 is built from 14 residues.